The rows below give T cell receptor beta chains drawn from one sample of a study of cytomegalovirus exposure and HLA in healthy donors. TCRdb's table, derived via immunoSEQ multiplex PCR, lists solely in-frame clones and lacks some. The table shows 140,000 to 150,000 clones, with about 80% occurring only once. The sequenced sample consisted of PBMCs. These receptor sequences come from a man in his forties in good health and CMV-seropositive. The CDR3 runs from the conserved cysteine through the conserved F or W. A D gene is named only where the DNA matches it firmly. Size values are once, few and many counts, or a class for expanded clones, and some rows have none.

d_gene	abundance	j_gene	v_gene	CDR3nt	CDR3aa
.	.	TRBJ1-1	TRBV14	TGTGCCAGCAGCCCCTTCCTGAACACTGAAGCTTTCTTT	CASSPFLNTEAFF
.	.	TRBJ2-3	TRBV4-3	TGCGCCAGCAGCCAAGGTGTCATCCTAGCTCCGGGGTCAGATACGCAGTATTTT	CASSQGVILAPGSDTQYF
.	few	TRBJ2-7	TRBV29-1	TGCAGCGTTGAAGATCTGTTTACTGAGCTATTC	CSVEDLFTELF
.	.	TRBJ1-3	TRBV5-1	TGCGCCAGCAGCTCGCAGGGGATCTCTGGAAACACCATATATTTT	CASSSQGISGNTIYF
TRBD2	.	TRBJ2-1	TRBV2	TGTGCCAGCAGAGGGGGGTCGGCGGGAGGGAGGAATGAGCAGTTCTTC	CASRGGSAGGRNEQFF
TRBD2	once	TRBJ2-4	TRBV6-5	TGTGCCAGCAGCCGGGGGGGGGCGGCCAAAAACATTCAGTACTTC	CASSRGGAAKNIQYF
TRBD2	once	TRBJ2-7	TRBV2	TGTGCCAGCAGTGGGGAGGGTGACGAGCAGTACTTC	CASSGEGDEQYF
.	.	TRBJ2-4	TRBV19	TGTGCCAGTATAGGGGAGAGGGGGAACATTCAGTACTTC	CASIGERGNIQYF
TRBD1	few	TRBJ2-5	TRBV6-1	TGTGCCAGCAGTGAAACAGGGGGCCAAGAGACCCAGTACTTC	CASSETGGQETQYF
TRBD2	.	TRBJ2-7	TRBV6-5	TGTGCCAGCAGTTACTCGACTAGCGGGAGTTACGAGCAGTACTTC	CASSYSTSGSYEQYF
TRBD1	.	TRBJ1-1	TRBV28	TGTGCCAGCAGTTGGACAGGGGAAGCTTTCTTT	CASSWTGEAFF
.	few	TRBJ1-2	TRBV30	TGTGCCTGGAAGGGTTCAGGGCTCGATGGCTACACCTTC	CAWKGSGLDGYTF
.	.	TRBJ1-5	TRBV30	TGTGCCTGGAGTGTTGCCCAGGGGCAGCCCCAGCATTTT	CAWSVAQGQPQHF
TRBD1	.	TRBJ2-5	TRBV28	TGTGCCAGCAGCCCAGGGGGTACCCAAGAGACCCAGTACTTC	CASSPGGTQETQYF
TRBD1	.	TRBJ2-7	TRBV11-2	TGTGCCAGCAGCTTTAGTTCCACACAGGGGCGATACTACGAGCAGTACTTC	CASSFSSTQGRYYEQYF
TRBD2	.	TRBJ2-1	TRBV5-1	TGCGCCAGCAGCTTGGGACTAGCGGGAGGGCCGGATGAGCAGTTCTTC	CASSLGLAGGPDEQFF
.	.	TRBJ1-1	TRBV19	TGTGCGACAAGCCGCATGAACACTGAAGCTTTCTTT	CATSRMNTEAFF
TRBD2	few	TRBJ2-7	TRBV27	TGTGCCAGCAGTTTAGGGACTAGCGGCTACGAGCAGTACTTC	CASSLGTSGYEQYF
.	.	TRBJ1-5	TRBV6-5	TGTGCCAGCAGTTACTCTTCAGGTAACCAGCCCCAGCATTTT	CASSYSSGNQPQHF
TRBD2	.	TRBJ2-1	TRBV27	TGTGCCAGCAGTTTGAGACTAGCTTCCTACAATGAGCAGTTCTTC	CASSLRLASYNEQFF
.	.	TRBJ1-1	TRBV6-5	TGTGCCAGCAGTCACAGGGATACTGAAGCTTTCTTT	CASSHRDTEAFF
TRBD2	once	TRBJ2-7	TRBV11-2	TGTGCCAGCAGCTTTGCGGGAGCCCTGCCACCCTACGAGCAGTACTTC	CASSFAGALPPYEQYF
TRBD1	once	TRBJ2-3	TRBV5-1	TGCGCCAGCAGCCCGGGACAGTCAACAGATACGCAGTATTTT	CASSPGQSTDTQYF
.	.	TRBJ2-2	TRBV15	TGTGCCACCAGCAGAGATTTCAGAGAGCTGTTTTTT	CATSRDFRELFF
TRBD1	.	TRBJ1-1	TRBV27	TGTGCCAGCACCACCCGGGACAGGAGAAAGGGGACTGAAGCTTTCTTT	CASTTRDRRKGTEAFF
TRBD1	.	TRBJ2-7	TRBV7-9	TGTGCCAGCAGCTTAGGGCAGGGGGCCAGCGAGCAGTACTTC	CASSLGQGASEQYF
.	.	TRBJ2-5	TRBV27	TGTGCCAGCAGTCAGTTGGGCCCGACAGCGGAGACCCAGTACTTC	CASSQLGPTAETQYF
.	few	TRBJ2-5	TRBV5-1	TGCGCCAGCAGCTTGGTGTCAGAAGAGACCCAGTACTTC	CASSLVSEETQYF
.	.	TRBJ2-1	TRBV29-1	TGCAGCGTCGGGGAATACGAGCAGTTCTTC	CSVGEYEQFF
.	.	TRBJ1-5	TRBV27	TGTGCCAGCAGCCAGGGCGCAGCGGGGCAGCCCCAGCATTTT	CASSQGAAGQPQHF
TRBD2	.	TRBJ2-1	TRBV19	TGTGCCAGTAGTACGCTAGCGGGAGTAAGCAATGAGCAGTTCTTC	CASSTLAGVSNEQFF
TRBD2	few	TRBJ2-3	TRBV7-9	TGTGCCAGCAGCCCATGGACTAGCTGGAAGCACAATACGCAGTATTTT	CASSPWTSWKHNTQYF
TRBD2	.	TRBJ2-3	TRBV7-9	TGTGCCAGCAGCCCCTTTTCGGGGGGTTCGCAGTATTTT	CASSPFSGGSQYF
.	.	TRBJ2-3	TRBV6-5	TGTGCCAGCAGTTACCATGCTAGGGGAAGCACAGATACGCAGTATTTT	CASSYHARGSTDTQYF
TRBD1	few	TRBJ1-2	TRBV10-3	TGTGCCATCAGGGACAGGGGACTCCCAGGCTACACCTTC	CAIRDRGLPGYTF
.	.	TRBJ2-2	TRBV7-2	TGTGCCAGCAGCTTCCGGGACACGGTCGGGGAGCTGTTTTTT	CASSFRDTVGELFF
TRBD2	.	TRBJ2-1	TRBV9	TGTGCCAGCACCACGGGGGGGGCCTACAATGAGCAGTTCTTC	CASTTGGAYNEQFF
.	.	TRBJ1-2	TRBV9	TGTGCCAGCAGTAGCACAGGGCCGGCCTACACCTTC	CASSSTGPAYTF
TRBD1	.	TRBJ2-1	TRBV13	TGTGCCAGCAGCGGGTCAGGGGGACGACAGTTCTTC	CASSGSGGRQFF
TRBD1	.	TRBJ2-1	TRBV7-3	TGTGCCAGCAGCTTGGGACAGGTTTCCAATGAGCAGTTCTTC	CASSLGQVSNEQFF
TRBD1	.	TRBJ2-5	TRBV5-4	TGTGCCAGCAGCGTGACAGGGCAAGAGACCCAGTACTTC	CASSVTGQETQYF
TRBD2	.	TRBJ2-3	TRBV7-2	TGTGCCAGCAGCAAAAAACTAGCGGGGCGCACAGATACGCAGTATTTT	CASSKKLAGRTDTQYF
.	.	TRBJ2-3	TRBV5-8	TGTGCCAGCAAGGGGCCCTCTGGCTCAGATACGCAGTATTTT	CASKGPSGSDTQYF
TRBD1	.	TRBJ1-1	TRBV19	TGTGCCAGTCAACTCGACAGGGGGAACACTGAAGCTTTCTTT	CASQLDRGNTEAFF
.	.	TRBJ1-1	TRBV19	TGTGCCAGTAGTGTACCCCAGGGGCCCCGCACTGAAGCTTTCTTT	CASSVPQGPRTEAFF
TRBD1	.	TRBJ1-4	TRBV7-9	TGTGCCAGCAGCCTCGGGACAGATAATGAAAAACTGTTTTTT	CASSLGTDNEKLFF
.	few	TRBJ1-2	TRBV19	TGTGCCAGTAGTAATTCGGGCTATGGCTACACCTTC	CASSNSGYGYTF
TRBD1	.	TRBJ1-4	TRBV6-5	TGTGCCAGCAGATCTGCGGACAGGGGGGAAAAACTGTTTTTT	CASRSADRGEKLFF